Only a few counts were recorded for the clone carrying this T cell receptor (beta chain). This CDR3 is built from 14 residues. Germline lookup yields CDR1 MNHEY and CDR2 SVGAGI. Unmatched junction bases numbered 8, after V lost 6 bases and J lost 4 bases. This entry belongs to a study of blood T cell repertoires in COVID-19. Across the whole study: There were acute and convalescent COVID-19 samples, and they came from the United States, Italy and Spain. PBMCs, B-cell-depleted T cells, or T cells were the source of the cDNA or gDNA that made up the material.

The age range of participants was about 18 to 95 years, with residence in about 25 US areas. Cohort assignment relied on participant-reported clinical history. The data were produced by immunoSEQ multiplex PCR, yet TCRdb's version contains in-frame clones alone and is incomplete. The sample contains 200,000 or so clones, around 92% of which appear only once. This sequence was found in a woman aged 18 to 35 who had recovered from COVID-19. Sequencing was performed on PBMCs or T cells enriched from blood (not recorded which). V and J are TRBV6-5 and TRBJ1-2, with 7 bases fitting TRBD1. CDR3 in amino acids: CASSTTGTVYGYTF. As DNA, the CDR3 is TGTGCCAGCAGCACTACCGGGACAGTCTATGGCTACACCTTC.